The 18 T cell receptor beta chains in this list originate from one sample, sequenced in a study of blood T cell repertoires in COVID-19. Using immunoSEQ multiplex PCR, the repertoire was profiled, and TCRdb retains in-frame clones only, with some absent. The top ten hold 5% to 8% of the sample, which has under 300,000 clones, about 85% seen once. Specimen: PBMCs or T cells enriched from blood (not recorded which). These receptors all stem from a woman aged 50 to 65 who had been exposed to COVID-19.

This sequence joins TRBV7-2 and TRBJ2-1, with 8 bases matching TRBD1. Trimming cost V 6 bases and J 4 bases; bases outside gene matches: 17. The CDR3 is made up of 18 amino acids. CDR1 is SGHTA and CDR2 is FQGNSA in the germline V gene. The CDR3 nucleotides are TGTGCCAGCAGATATAAGAAGCTGGGGACAGGAGCATACAATGAGCAGTTCTTC. Translated, it gives CASRYKKLGTGAYNEQFF.

The rearrangement links TRBV19 to TRBJ1-1, with D maybe TRBD1 (5 bases). Looked up from germline, CDR1 is LNHDA and CDR2 is SQIVND (reference sequence). Trimming cost V 4 bases and J 1 base, with 13 bases left between them. The CDR3 covers 15 residues. CDR3 nucleotide sequence: TGTGCCAGTAGTAGGGGCCCCGGCAGGAACACTGAAGCTTTCTTT. Its protein is CASSRGPGRNTEAFF.

The V and J genes are TRBV3-1 (or the pseudogene TRBV3-2) and TRBJ2-1, with D tentatively TRBD1 (7 bases). Trimming shortened V by 3 bases and J by 9 bases, and 21 bases separated the two germline ends. The germline V gene has CDR1 LGHDT and CDR2 YNNKEL (reference sequence). This CDR3 has 16 amino acids. The CDR3 nucleotides read TGTGCCAGCAGCCAGCTAGCAGGGGGGTCGATCGGTGAGCAGTTCTTC. Protein: CASSQLAGGSIGEQFF.

V and J are TRBV11-2 and TRBJ2-1, with TRBD1 identical over 7 bases. With 7 bases clipped from V and 8 bases from J, the junction kept 20 bases outside the gene matches. The CDR3 sequence is 17 residues long. CDR1 is SGHAT, CDR2 FQNNGV, per germline. The CDR3 spells CASTLRGRLTHGDEQFF. DNA for the CDR3: TGTGCCAGCACCCTAAGGGGGCGTTTGACCCACGGCGATGAGCAGTTCTTC.

This clone has more than one count but fewer than ten. This chain uses TRBV3-1 (or the pseudogene TRBV3-2) with TRBJ2-5; a possible D gene is TRBD2 (7 bases). This CDR3 has 15 residues. CDR1 LGHDT and CDR2 YNNKEL come from the germline V gene (reference sequence). Trimming stripped 0 bases from V and 1 base from J, with 9 bases between. CDR3 protein: CASSQERGPQETQYF. The CDR3 bases are TGTGCCAGCAGCCAAGAGCGGGGGCCCCAAGAGACCCAGTACTTC.

The V call is TRBV9, the J call TRBJ1-1; no reliable D call. Germline V gene data show CDR1 as SGDLS and CDR2 as YYNGEE. The ends were cut back, 0 bases at V and 7 bases at J, with 7 bases in the middle. The CDR3 length is 12 residues. DNA of the CDR3: TGTGCCAGCAGCGTAGTGGAGGGTGAAGCTTTCTTT. Encoded protein: CASSVVEGEAFF.

The chain recombines TRBV9 with TRBJ1-1; no reliable D call. This CDR3 is 14 amino acids long. The V end was cut by 8 bases, the J end by 1 base, with 15 bases between. CDR1 and CDR2 from the germline V gene are SGDLS and YYNGEE. The CDR3 sequence is CASLPVNRNTEAFF. DNA for the CDR3: TGTGCCAGTCTCCCCGTAAACAGGAACACTGAAGCTTTCTTT.

The chain recombines TRBV6-2 or TRBV6-3 with TRBJ2-1, with 9 bases matching TRBD2. Germline loops: CDR1 MNHEY, CDR2 SVGEGT. Losses at the gene ends were 5 bases for V and 3 bases for J; bases not matched to a gene: 5. This CDR3 contains 15 residues. In DNA, the CDR3 is TGTGCCAGCAGTCGTAGCGGGGGAATCTACAATGAGCAGTTCTTC. As protein: CASSRSGGIYNEQFF.

The chain is built from TRBV12-3 or TRBV12-4 and TRBJ2-7; possibly TRBD2 for D (6 bases). V was trimmed by 7 bases and J by 8 bases, leaving 15 bases between them. This CDR3 is 12 amino acids long. CDR3 region: CASTEWGGKQYF. The CDR3 DNA reads TGTGCCAGCACCGAATGGGGCGGGAAGCAGTACTTC.

This clone occurred many times. The chain recombines TRBV4-2 with TRBJ1-1, with D maybe TRBD1 (5 bases). Germline V gene data show CDR1 as LGHNA and CDR2 as YNFKEQ. The CDR3 spans 15 residues. Trimming took 1 base from V and 5 from J, leaving 14 bases between them. The chain's CDR3 is CASSQVGSGLTEAFF. CDR3 sequence (DNA): TGTGCCAGCAGCCAAGTAGGGTCAGGGTTGACTGAAGCTTTCTTT.

V gene TRBV11-2 combines with J gene TRBJ1-1; D uncertain. Trimming cost V 8 bases and J 8 bases, with 6 bases left between them. This CDR3 has 9 amino acids. Germline values: CDR1 SGHAT, CDR2 FQNNGV. CDR3 loop: CASGREAFF. The CDR3, as DNA: TGTGCCAGCGGCAGAGAAGCTTTCTTT.

The chain carries TRBV6-5 and TRBJ1-5; TRBD1 might be the D (6 bases). Trimming left V 7 bases short and J 3 bases short, with 13 bases between. Germline V lookup: CDR1 MNHEY, CDR2 SVGAGI. CDR3 length: 14 amino acids. The CDR3 DNA reads as TGTGCCAGCACCCCCGACAGGTTCAATCAGCCCCAGCATTTT. It encodes CASTPDRFNQPQHF.

This rearrangement joins TRBV20-1 to TRBJ1-5, with TRBD1 matching 8 bases. CDR3 length equals 15 residues. Looked up from germline, CDR1 is DFQATT and CDR2 is SNEGSKA (reference sequence). V lost 3 bases and J lost 3; bases outside the gene matches: 7. CDR3 amino acids: CSASVQGANNQPQHF. DNA for the CDR3: TGCAGTGCTAGTGTCCAGGGGGCGAACAATCAGCCCCAGCATTTT.

This sequence joins TRBV6-2 or TRBV6-3 and TRBJ1-4; TRBD1 agrees at 12 bases. Per the germline V gene, CDR1 is MNHEY and CDR2 is SVGEGT. V lost 6 bases, J lost 8 bases, and 13 bases stayed unmatched. The CDR3 loop spans 17 amino acids. The CDR3 is CASSFAVTGQGAEKLFF. The CDR3 DNA sequence: TGTGCCAGCAGCTTCGCAGTAACGGGACAGGGGGCCGAAAAACTGTTTTTT.

The gene calls are TRBV6-5 and TRBJ2-7, with D perhaps matching TRBD1 (6 bases). Looked up from germline, CDR1 is MNHEY and CDR2 is SVGAGI. V was clipped by 4 bases and J by 3 bases, with 10 bases between them. The CDR3 runs to 13 residues. The CDR3 is CASSFGQSYEQYF. CDR3 sequence (DNA): TGTGCCAGCAGTTTCGGACAGAGCTACGAGCAGTACTTC.

The V and J genes are TRBV27 and TRBJ2-2; D unclear. V gave up 2 bases and J gave up 0 bases, with 13 bases separating them. The germline CDR1 and CDR2 sequences are MNHEY and SMNVEV (reference sequence). The CDR3 length is 17 residues. The chain's CDR3 is CASSLHSGYPNTGELFF. The CDR3 DNA is TGTGCCAGCAGTTTACACAGTGGCTACCCGAACACCGGGGAGCTGTTTTTT.

This clone showed up just a few times. The V gene is TRBV7-2, the J gene TRBJ2-7; D remains unclear. CDR3 length: 12 amino acids. In germline, CDR1 is SGHTA, CDR2 FQGNSA. V lost 4 bases and J 7 bases, leaving 11 bases between the germline ends. CDR3 bases: TGTGCCAGCAGCTGGCCCCTCGGGGAGCAGTACTTC. It encodes CASSWPLGEQYF.

V is TRBV3-1 (or the pseudogene TRBV3-2) and J is TRBJ1-6; D is ambiguous. V was trimmed by 0 bases and J by 9 bases, leaving 12 bases between them. The CDR3 is made up of 15 amino acids. Germline CDR1 is LGHDT and CDR2 is YNNKEL (reference sequence). CDR3 region: CASSQEAMRGSPLHF. DNA for the CDR3: TGTGCCAGCAGCCAAGAAGCGATGCGGGGTTCACCCCTCCACTTT.